Shown below are 24 T cell receptor beta chains from a single sample sequenced in a study of persistence of HIV-infected CD4 T cells. Lysates of CMV-infected fibroblasts at 10 ug/mL stimulated these cells. Memory cells lacking CD40L and CD69 with high CD45RO were sorted. Sequencing used immunoSEQ version 4 in survey mode. Only in-frame clones appear in the TCRdb table, and some are missing; sequencing was by immunoSEQ multiplex PCR. The profile shows about 37,000 clones, over 80% of them singletons. These receptors are not linked to any known antigen. The sample was CD4+ T cells sorted from PBMCs after approximately 20-hour stimulation, taken from a patient who received antiretroviral therapy. These receptors were obtained from an adult man with HIV who was CMV-seropositive.

CDR3 sequence reads: CASSLVPTTGSGNQPQHF. The CDR3 nucleotides are TGTGCCAGCAGCTTAGTACCCACGACAGGGTCCGGCAATCAGCCCCAGCATTTT. The V gene is TRBV11-3, the J gene TRBJ1-5; 7 bases align to TRBD1. The germline V gene has CDR1 SGHNT and CDR2 YENEEA. This CDR3 region has 18 residues. After removal of 1 base from V and 2 bases from J, the junction contained 11 bases not matched to a gene.

The chain joins TRBV3-1 (or the pseudogene TRBV3-2) to TRBJ1-4; 11 bases map to TRBD1. The ends lost 1 base at V and 7 bases at J; junction bases unmatched: 2. The CDR3 totals 15 residues. The germline CDR1 and CDR2 sequences are LGHDT and YNNKEL (reference sequence). The CDR3: CASSQGTGGSEKLFF. CDR3 sequence (DNA): TGTGCCAGCAGCCAAGGGACAGGGGGCAGTGAAAAACTGTTTTTT.

The chain recombines TRBV18 with TRBJ1-1, with D hard to call. The CDR3 runs to 15 residues. Trimming removed 4 bases at V and 4 bases at J, with 16 bases between. In germline, CDR1 is KGHSH, CDR2 LQKENI. The CDR3 bases are TGTGCCAGCTCACAGGTAGGGAGGGATAGCACTGAAGCTTTCTTT. Translated, it gives CASSQVGRDSTEAFF.

J is TRBJ2-7 and V is TRBV9; 11 nucleotides match TRBD2. The germline V gene has CDR1 SGDLS and CDR2 YYNGEE. The CDR3 covers 17 residues. Unmatched junction bases numbered 6, after V lost 0 bases and J lost 1 base. The CDR3 bases are TGTGCCAGCAGCGTAGGACTAGCGGGGTCCTTATCCTACGAGCAGTACTTC. It encodes CASSVGLAGSLSYEQYF.

This sequence joins TRBV5-6 and TRBJ1-2; 12 bases align to TRBD1. V trimming: 4 bases; J trimming: 7 bases; junction bases outside the gene matches: 5. The CDR3 is 14 amino acids. Germline values: CDR1 SGHDT, CDR2 YYEEEE. DNA for the CDR3: TGTGCCAGCAGCAGGGACAGGGGGCGGTTTGGCTACACCTTC. It yields the protein CASSRDRGRFGYTF.

The chain uses TRBV19 and TRBJ1-2; D might be TRBD1 (6 bases). CDR3 length: 14 residues. The germline V and J ends were trimmed by 8 bases and 6 bases, with 19 bases remaining between them. Germline CDR1 LNHDA, CDR2 SQIVND (reference sequence). CDR3 protein: CASGLQGLVDGYTF. CDR3 nucleotides: TGTGCCAGTGGATTACAGGGTTTGGTGGATGGCTACACCTTC.

In its sample, this clone ranks as medium-sized (0.01 to 0.1%). The CDR3 DNA reads as TGTGCCAGCAGTGAGACAGGGCTGGGTGGGGCTTTCTTT. It yields the protein CASSETGLGGAFF. The chain links TRBV2 to TRBJ1-1; 7 bases are shared with TRBD1. Germline-derived CDR1 and CDR2 are SNHLY and FYNNEI. The trim removed 3 bases at V and 11 bases at J, leaving 9 bases unmatched. This CDR3 contains 13 residues.

This sequence joins TRBV30 and TRBJ1-5; D may be TRBD1 (6 bases). There are 13 residues in the CDR3. CDR1 is GTSNPN, CDR2 SVGIG, per germline (reference sequence). V shed 2 bases and J shed 6 bases, with 11 bases lying between them. The CDR3 here is CAWSKGGGQPQHF. The CDR3 region has the DNA TGTGCCTGGAGTAAAGGGGGGGGTCAGCCCCAGCATTTT.

The V call is TRBV5-3, the J call TRBJ2-1; 8 positions agree with TRBD2. TRBV5-3 is labeled an ORF, and its function is uncertain. V was clipped by 4 bases and J by 7 bases; unmatched bases: 10. CDR3 length: 15 residues. The CDR3 region has the DNA TGTGCCAGAAGCCCGATGGCTTGCGGGGGGAATGAGCAGTTCTTC. Its translation: CARSPMACGGNEQFF.

V gene TRBV6-1 combines with J gene TRBJ1-1; D call uncertain. The germline V and J ends were trimmed by 0 bases and 0 bases, with 8 bases remaining between them. The CDR3 sequence is 15 residues long. Germline V lookup: CDR1 MNHNS, CDR2 SASEGT. The CDR3 DNA is TGTGCCAGCAGTGAAGCACAGAGGATGAACACTGAAGCTTTCTTT. Encoded protein: CASSEAQRMNTEAFF.

The CDR3 protein is CASRRSGTALSYGYTF. In nucleotides, the CDR3 is TGTGCCAGCAGAAGATCCGGGACAGCCCTTAGCTATGGCTACACCTTC. The chain recombines TRBV5-4 with TRBJ1-2, with 7 positions matching TRBD1. The CDR3 totals 16 residues. V shed 5 bases and J 4 bases; nucleotides not matched to a gene: 14. Germline V CDR1 and CDR2: SGHNT, YYREEE (reference sequence).

V usage is TRBV21-1 and J usage is TRBJ1-5; TRBD1 is the table's D call and was not checked against the DNA. TRBV21-1 has pseudogene status. The CDR3 covers 16 residues. The CDR3 nucleotides are TGTGCCAGCAGCAAAGAGGGGACAGCGAGCAATCAGCCCCAGCATTTT. This translates into CASSKEGTASNQPQHF.

The chain employs TRBV10-1 and TRBJ1-2, with TRBD1 matching 10 bases. CDR1 and CDR2 from the germline V gene are WNHNN and SYGVQD (reference sequence). CDR3 length: 16 amino acids. With 6 bases clipped from V and 2 bases from J, the junction kept 9 bases outside the gene matches. The CDR3 DNA sequence: TGCGCCAGCAGGGGTGACAGGGGGCGGTGGAACTATGGCTACACCTTC. This sequence encodes CASRGDRGRWNYGYTF.

CDR3 DNA: TGTGCCAGCAGTAAGACAGGGGTTAACCCCAATGAGCAGTTCTTC. Translation gives CASSKTGVNPNEQFF. The chain recombines TRBV27 with TRBJ2-1, with 8 positions matching TRBD1. In germline, CDR1 is MNHEY, CDR2 SMNVEV (reference sequence). This CDR3 has 15 amino acids. Trimming took 5 bases from V and 6 from J; bases not matched to a gene: 9.

The J gene is TRBJ1-1, the V gene TRBV5-5; D call uncertain. V was cut by 2 bases and J by 1 base, with 12 bases left in between. Germline-derived CDR1 and CDR2 are SGHKS and YYEKEE (reference sequence). The CDR3 has 15 residues. DNA for the CDR3: TGTGCCAGCAGCTTCAGGAATACTAAGAACACTGAAGCTTTCTTT. Translated, it gives CASSFRNTKNTEAFF.

The CDR3 region has the DNA TGTGCCAGCAGCCGGGAAGCAGCCAAAAACATTCAGTACTTC. Amino acids: CASSREAAKNIQYF. The chain is built from TRBV5-4 and TRBJ2-4; weak D call: TRBD2 (5 bases). CDR1 and CDR2 (germline): SGHNT, YYREEE (reference sequence). V lost 4 bases to trimming and J lost 0 bases, with 8 bases between them. The CDR3 extends over 14 amino acids.

The rearrangement uses TRBV19 and TRBJ1-1, with a possible D match to TRBD1 (5 bases). V was pared by 7 bases and J by 2 bases, with 17 bases between. Per the germline V gene, CDR1 is LNHDA and CDR2 is SQIVND (reference sequence). The CDR3 loop spans 15 amino acids. The CDR3 loop reads CASTTAHRLNTEAFF. The CDR3 nucleotides are TGTGCCAGTACCACAGCCCACAGGTTAAACACTGAAGCTTTCTTT.

The table lists this clone with a count of one. J is TRBJ2-3 and V is TRBV10-2; D could derive from TRBD1 or TRBD2 (5 bases each). Trimming removed 8 bases from V and 3 bases from J, with 9 bases in between. Germline V gene data show CDR1 as WSHSY and CDR2 as SAAADI. CDR3 length equals 12 residues. CDR3 bases: TGCGCCAGCGGGACCAAGACAGATACGCAGTATTTT. Its protein product is CASGTKTDTQYF.

The rearrangement joins TRBV10-2 to TRBJ2-1; D is uncertain. Germline lookup yields CDR1 WSHSY and CDR2 SAAADI. This CDR3 is built from 12 residues. V was pared by 4 bases and J by 9 bases, with 10 bases between. CDR3 DNA: TGCGCCAGCAGTGTCCCCTCGGGTGAGCAGTTCTTC. Translated, it gives CASSVPSGEQFF.

The V gene is TRBV5-5, the J gene TRBJ2-7, with 9 bases aligning to TRBD1. The ends lost 4 bases at V and 7 bases at J; junction bases unmatched: 9. The CDR3 spans 14 residues. Germline CDR1 SGHKS, CDR2 YYEKEE (reference sequence). The CDR3 protein is CASSVTGGAWEQYF. The CDR3 DNA sequence: TGTGCCAGCAGCGTAACAGGGGGCGCGTGGGAGCAGTACTTC.

The chain couples TRBV11-1 to TRBJ1-1, with a possible D match to TRBD1 (5 bases). This CDR3 contains 14 residues. The V and J ends lost 1 base and 2 bases respectively, with 8 bases between them. Germline values: CDR1 SGHAT, CDR2 FQDESV (reference sequence). The CDR3 region is CASSLDRRNTEAFF. In DNA, the CDR3 is TGTGCCAGCAGCTTAGACAGGCGAAACACTGAAGCTTTCTTT. Full variable domain (rest looked up from reference TRBV11-1 and TRBJ1-1): EAEVAQSPRYKITEKSQAVAFWCDPISGHATLYWYRQILGQGPELLVQFQDESVVDDSQLPKDRFSAERLKGVDSTLKIQPAELGDSAMYLCASSLDRRNTEAFFGQGTRLTVV.

The chain employs TRBV10-2 and TRBJ2-2, with unresolved D. Germline assignment: CDR1 WSHSY and CDR2 SAAADI. The CDR3 is 15 residues long. The V end lost 4 bases, the J end lost 0 bases, and 9 bases lay between the germline ends. In nucleotides, the CDR3 is TGCGCCAGCAGTGTAGGCGGTTCGAACACCGGGGAGCTGTTTTTT. It translates to CASSVGGSNTGELFF.

V gene TRBV27 combines with J gene TRBJ2-3; tentatively, D is TRBD2 (5 bases). Germline V gives CDR1 MNHEY, CDR2 SMNVEV (reference sequence). V shed 6 bases and J shed 2 bases, with 12 bases lying between them. The CDR3 length is 14 residues. CDR3 sequence: CASSGRLATDTQYF. As DNA, the CDR3 is TGTGCCAGCAGCGGGCGGCTAGCCACAGATACGCAGTATTTT.

This clone is medium-sized within its sample. The rearrangement uses TRBV12-3 or TRBV12-4 and TRBJ2-7; D is possibly TRBD1 (6 bases). This CDR3 comprises 13 residues. The V end lost 1 base, the J end lost 6 bases, and 10 bases lay between the germline ends. CDR3 loop: CASSLGDTREQYF. The CDR3 nucleotides read TGTGCCAGCAGTTTAGGGGACACCCGCGAGCAGTACTTC.